These 21 T cell receptor beta chains were sequenced from one sample in a study of blood T cells in healthy people across ages. PCR was performed a second time for about 6 to 11 cycles using a sample-barcoded 5' primer and a J-beta primer mix. Via MiXCR, TCRdb re-called the 5' RACE reads, giving one row per CDR3 protein. The sample has approximately 820,000 distinct CDR3 sequences; around 42% are singletons. The specimen was blood. The receptors derive from a man between 60 and 70 years old in good health.

In this sample, this clonotype turned up a few times. The chain couples TRBV15 to TRBJ1-5, with D maybe TRBD1 (5 bases). The CDR3 extends over 19 amino acids. V lost 1 base and J 0 bases, leaving 19 bases between the germline ends. Germline-derived CDR1 and CDR2 are LNHNV and YYDKDF (reference sequence). The CDR3 is CATSRATRGLPLSNQPQHF. The CDR3 DNA follows: TGTGCCACCAGCAGAGCGACCCGGGGCTTACCCCTTAGCAATCAGCCCCAGCATTTT.

In this sample, this clonotype turned up a few times. The chain carries TRBV29-1 and TRBJ1-4; D gene uncertain. Trimming pared 3 bases from V and 8 bases from J, leaving 4 bases between. Germline values: CDR1 SQVTM, CDR2 ANQGSEA. This CDR3 region has 10 residues. The CDR3 spells CSVEQEKLFF. As DNA, the CDR3 is TGCAGCGTTGAGCAGGAAAAACTGTTTTTT.

J is TRBJ2-1 and V is TRBV5-5; TRBD2 agrees at 10 bases. Germline CDR1 is SGHKS and CDR2 is YYEKEE (reference sequence). The CDR3 totals 16 residues. Trimming at V came to 1 base and at J to 3 bases, leaving 4 bases not matched to a gene. This chain's CDR3 is CASSLLSSGGYNEQFF. The CDR3 DNA is TGTGCCAGCAGCTTGCTTTCTAGCGGGGGCTACAATGAGCAGTTCTTC.

At least ten counts were recorded for this clonotype. The J gene is TRBJ2-5, the V gene TRBV7-2; D uncertain. Trimming stripped 5 bases from V and 5 bases from J, with 18 bases between. CDR3 size: 15 residues. Germline V gene lookup returns CDR1 SGHTA and CDR2 FQGNSA. Here the CDR3 DNA reads TGTGCCAGCAGCCCAGGCCGAGTGCGCGAGGAGACCCAGTACTTC. Encoded protein: CASSPGRVREETQYF.

The chain has TRBV12-3 or TRBV12-4 and TRBJ1-1; D perhaps matches TRBD1 (6 bases). The V end was cut by 6 bases, the J end by 0 bases, with 20 bases between. The CDR3 covers 17 residues. In DNA form, the CDR3 reads TGTGCCAGCAGACTGAGACCCAGGGGACGCATGAACACTGAAGCTTTCTTT. As protein: CASRLRPRGRMNTEAFF.

CDR3 sequence (DNA): TGTGCCAGCAGCCTACCGGAGGGGACCCAGTACTTC. Translation: CASSLPEGTQYF. V usage is TRBV7-2 and J usage is TRBJ2-5; tentative D call: TRBD2 (6 bases). V lost 5 bases and J 7 bases, leaving 11 bases between the germline ends. CDR1 and CDR2 (germline): SGHTA, FQGNSA. CDR3 length: 12 residues.

This clonotype turned up a few times. This chain joins TRBV6-2 or TRBV6-3 and TRBJ2-7; no clear D. The V gene lost 6 bases and the J gene lost 2 bases, with 17 bases spanning the gap. CDR1 is MNHEY, CDR2 SVGEGT, per germline. This CDR3 has 15 amino acids. The CDR3 is CASRTAAQAAYEQYF. CDR3 DNA: TGTGCCAGCAGAACCGCGGCTCAGGCAGCCTACGAGCAGTACTTC.

This chain connects TRBV7-6 to TRBJ2-3; TRBD2 might be the D (6 bases). The CDR3 is made up of 15 amino acids. The V and J ends lost 5 bases and 2 bases respectively, with 14 bases between them. Germline values: CDR1 SGHVS, CDR2 FNYEAQ. This chain's CDR3 is CASSRAAGPTDTQYF. The CDR3 DNA is TGTGCCAGCAGCCGAGCGGCGGGGCCCACAGATACGCAGTATTTT.

V gene TRBV2 combines with J gene TRBJ2-1; no clear D. The germline gives CDR1 SNHLY, CDR2 FYNNEI. With 4 bases removed from V and 9 bases from J, the gap between germline ends came to 16 bases. CDR3 length equals 14 residues. The CDR3 region is CASSVFRQASEQFF. As DNA, the CDR3 is TGTGCCAGCAGTGTCTTCCGGCAAGCTAGTGAGCAGTTCTTC.

The chain carries TRBV4-3 and TRBJ2-3, with 12 bases fitting TRBD2. V was pared by 3 bases and J by 6 bases, with 4 bases of the junction left unmatched. From germline, CDR1 is LGHNA and CDR2 YSLEER. CDR3 length equals 15 residues. The CDR3 protein is CASSQLAGGPDTQYF. The DNA of the CDR3 is TGCGCCAGCAGCCAGCTAGCGGGGGGGCCCGATACGCAGTATTTT.

The rearrangement uses TRBV12-3 or TRBV12-4 and TRBJ2-1, with D possibly being TRBD2 (6 bases). The CDR3 has 13 amino acids. Trimming pared 7 bases from V and 6 bases from J, leaving 13 bases between. CDR3 in DNA: TGTGCCAGCAATTTGGGGGGTGGCAATGAGCAGTTCTTC. The encoded protein is CASNLGGGNEQFF.

This clonotype was counted between two and nine times. CDR3 in amino acids: CASSLASGGVDTQYF. In DNA form, the CDR3 reads TGTGCCAGCAGCTTAGCTAGCGGGGGGGTAGATACGCAGTATTTT. The chain recombines TRBV7-2 with TRBJ2-3, with 11 positions matching TRBD2. J was trimmed by 5 bases and V by 0 bases; bases with no gene match: 1. Germline V lookup: CDR1 SGHTA, CDR2 FQGNSA. The CDR3 extends over 15 amino acids.

This rearrangement joins TRBV4-3 to TRBJ2-6, with a possible D match to TRBD1 (6 bases). The V gene lost 0 bases and the J gene lost 2 bases, with 20 bases spanning the gap. The CDR3 is 20 amino acids. Germline V gene data show CDR1 as LGHNA and CDR2 as YSLEER. CDR3 DNA: TGCGCCAGCAGCCAAGATCCCCTCGCGACAGGCTATACTGGGGCCAACGTCCTGACTTTC. This gives the protein CASSQDPLATGYTGANVLTF.

In its sample, this clonotype was seen a few times. The chain uses TRBV6-1 and TRBJ2-1; D is unresolved. The CDR3 totals 13 residues. Deletions cut 4 bases from V and 6 bases from J, with 10 bases between. Germline assignment: CDR1 MNHNS and CDR2 SASEGT. The CDR3 nucleotides read TGTGCCAGCAGTGGAATTGTTACCAATGAGCAGTTCTTC. Residues: CASSGIVTNEQFF.

V and J are TRBV9 and TRBJ2-7; 14 nucleotides agree with TRBD2. The DNA end favors TRBJ2-5, so the J call may be wrong. The CDR3 loop spans 14 amino acids. Germline V CDR1 and CDR2: SGDLS, YYNGEE. This chain's CDR3 is CASSAGTSGGTQYF. The CDR3 DNA follows: TGTGCCAGCAGCGCAGGGACTAGCGGGGGGACCCAGTACTTC.

The V call is TRBV27, the J call TRBJ2-7; 9 bases are shared with TRBD1. The CDR3 length is 18 residues. The V segment lost 2 bases and the J segment 3 bases; nucleotides outside the gene matches: 14. Germline loops: CDR1 MNHEY, CDR2 SMNVEV (reference sequence). The CDR3 reads CASSLSPPSGTGLYEQYF. The CDR3 region has the DNA TGTGCCAGCAGTTTAAGCCCACCATCCGGGACAGGGCTCTACGAGCAGTACTTC.

The V gene is TRBV12-3 or TRBV12-4, the J gene TRBJ1-1; 11 bases align to TRBD1. The length of the CDR3 is 15 residues. V was pared by 5 bases and J by 4 bases, with 6 bases of the junction left unmatched. CDR3 DNA: TGTGCCAGCAGTCTTCCCGGGACAGGGGGCACTGAAGCTTTCTTT. This codes for CASSLPGTGGTEAFF.

With regard to this clonotype: At one of its ends the junction is not consistent with the germline gene, which may arise from a read error. The chain links TRBV6-2 or TRBV6-3 to TRBJ1-1, with TRBD1 matching over 7 bases. The CDR3 runs 15 residues. The germline CDR1 and CDR2 sequences are MNHEY and SVGEGT. CDR3 nucleotides: TGTGCCAGCAGTTACATCCAGGGGGTGAACACGGAAGCTTTCTTT. Translation gives CASSYIQGVNTEAFF.

The chain is built from TRBV5-1 and TRBJ2-2; D call uncertain. The CDR3 has 15 amino acids. Trimming removed 1 base at V and 0 bases at J, with 7 bases between. Germline V gives CDR1 SGHRS, CDR2 YFSETQ. The CDR3 reads CASSLSEPNTGELFF. The DNA for the CDR3 is TGCGCCAGCAGCTTGTCTGAGCCGAACACCGGGGAGCTGTTTTTT.

The chain combines TRBV7-4 with TRBJ1-2; D unresolved. V was clipped by 3 bases and J by 4 bases, with 18 bases between them. Germline V CDR1 and CDR2: SGHVT, SQSDAQ. This CDR3 is 16 amino acids long. CDR3 nucleotide sequence: TGTGCCAGCAGCTTCGAGGCCGGGTCCCTTTTCTATGGCTACACCTTC. As protein: CASSFEAGSLFYGYTF.

With regard to this clonotype: One junction end disagrees with the germline gene, perhaps due to a read error. The chain employs TRBV20-1 and TRBJ1-6; D is perhaps TRBD1 (5 bases). CDR1 DFQATT and CDR2 SNEGSKA come from the germline V gene (reference sequence). The CDR3 contains 13 residues. The CDR3, as DNA: TGCGGTGCTGACAGCGAACGGAATTCACCCCTCCACTTT. Its translation is CGADSERNSPLHF.